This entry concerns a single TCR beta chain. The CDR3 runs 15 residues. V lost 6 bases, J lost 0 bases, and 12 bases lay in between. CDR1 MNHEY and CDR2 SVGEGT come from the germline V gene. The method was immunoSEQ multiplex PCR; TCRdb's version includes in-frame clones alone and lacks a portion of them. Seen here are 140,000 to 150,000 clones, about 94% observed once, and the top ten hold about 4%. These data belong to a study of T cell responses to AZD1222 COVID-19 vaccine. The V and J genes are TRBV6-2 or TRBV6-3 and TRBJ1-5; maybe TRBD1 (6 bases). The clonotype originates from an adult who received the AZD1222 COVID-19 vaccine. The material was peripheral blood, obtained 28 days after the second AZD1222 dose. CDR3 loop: CASSQTGTSNQPQHF. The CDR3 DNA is TGTGCCAGCAGCCAAACAGGGACTAGCAATCAGCCCCAGCATTTT.